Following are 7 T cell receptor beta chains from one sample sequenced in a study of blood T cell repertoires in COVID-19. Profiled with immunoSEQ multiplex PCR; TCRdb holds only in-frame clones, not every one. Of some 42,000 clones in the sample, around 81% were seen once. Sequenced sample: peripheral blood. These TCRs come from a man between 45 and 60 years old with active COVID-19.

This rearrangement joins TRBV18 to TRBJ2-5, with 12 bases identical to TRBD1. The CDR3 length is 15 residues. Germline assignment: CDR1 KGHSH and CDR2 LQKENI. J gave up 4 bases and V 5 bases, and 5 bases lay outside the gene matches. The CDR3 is CASSSGTGGRETQYF. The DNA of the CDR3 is TGTGCCAGCTCATCCGGGACAGGGGGCAGAGAGACCCAGTACTTC.

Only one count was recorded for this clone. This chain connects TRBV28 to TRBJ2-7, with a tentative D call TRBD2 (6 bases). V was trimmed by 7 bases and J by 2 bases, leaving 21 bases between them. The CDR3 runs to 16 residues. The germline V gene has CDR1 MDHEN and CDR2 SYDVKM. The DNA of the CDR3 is TGTGCCAGCATCCCATTGGGGGTCACGGGAGCCTACGAGCAGTACTTC. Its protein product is CASIPLGVTGAYEQYF.

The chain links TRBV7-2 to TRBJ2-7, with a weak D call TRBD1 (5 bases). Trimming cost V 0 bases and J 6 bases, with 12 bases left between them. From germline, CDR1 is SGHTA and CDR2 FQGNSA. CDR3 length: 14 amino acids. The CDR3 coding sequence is TGTGCCAGCAGCTTAGCGGGTAGGGGCCTCGAGCAGTACTTC. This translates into CASSLAGRGLEQYF. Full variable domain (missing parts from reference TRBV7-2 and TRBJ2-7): GAGVSQSPSNKVTEKGKDVELRCDPISGHTALYWYRQSLGQGLEFLIYFQGNSAPDKSGLPSDRFSAERTGGSVSTLTIQRTQQEDSAVYLCASSLAGRGLEQYFGPGTRLTVT.

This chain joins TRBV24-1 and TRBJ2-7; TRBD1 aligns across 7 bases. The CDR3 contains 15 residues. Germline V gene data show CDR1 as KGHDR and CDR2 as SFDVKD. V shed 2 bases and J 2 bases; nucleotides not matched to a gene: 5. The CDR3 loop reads CATSDSRDSTYEQYF. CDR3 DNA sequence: TGTGCCACCAGTGATTCCCGGGACAGTACCTACGAGCAGTACTTC.

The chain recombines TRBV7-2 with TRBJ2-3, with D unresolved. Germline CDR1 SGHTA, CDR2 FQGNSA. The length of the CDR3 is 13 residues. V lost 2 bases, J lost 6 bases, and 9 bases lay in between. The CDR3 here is CASSLIIGDTQYF. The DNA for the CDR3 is TGTGCCAGCAGCTTAATCATCGGGGATACGCAGTATTTT. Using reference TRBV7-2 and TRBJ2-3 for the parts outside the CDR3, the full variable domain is GAGVSQSPSNKVTEKGKDVELRCDPISGHTALYWYRQSLGQGLEFLIYFQGNSAPDKSGLPSDRFSAERTGGSVSTLTIQRTQQEDSAVYLCASSLIIGDTQYFGPGTRLTVL.

The DNA of the CDR3 is TGTGCCACCTCGCCCGGAGGTAGCACCGGGGAGCTGTTTTTT. This encodes CATSPGGSTGELFF. This sequence joins TRBV15 and TRBJ2-2, with D tentatively TRBD2 (5 bases). The CDR3 loop spans 14 amino acids. Per the germline V gene, CDR1 is LNHNV and CDR2 is YYDKDF (reference sequence). Trimming took 8 bases from V and 4 from J, leaving 14 bases between them.

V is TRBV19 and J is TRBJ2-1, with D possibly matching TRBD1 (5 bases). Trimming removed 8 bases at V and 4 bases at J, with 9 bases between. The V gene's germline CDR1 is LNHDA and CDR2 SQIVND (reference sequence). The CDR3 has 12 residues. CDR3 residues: CASGAGYNEQFF. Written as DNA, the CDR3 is TGTGCCAGTGGCGCAGGGTACAATGAGCAGTTCTTC.